Here is one TCR beta chain with its context. Its target is not known. The CDR3 is 17 residues long. Germline values: CDR1 KGHSH, CDR2 LQKENI. Trimming took 5 bases from V and 4 from J, leaving 23 bases between them. This sample is drawn from a study of neurological immune-mediated disorders. Broader study findings: The absence of shared CDR3 amino acid sequences among expanded clones across subjects suggests private repertoires in all groups. The most TCR clonal expansion was seen in HTLV-1-associated myelopathy, whereas the least was seen in multiple sclerosis, below the level in healthy controls.

The authors produced cDNA by 5'RACE using 10-nucleotide random UMIs. TCRdb processed the 5' RACE reads anew with MiXCR; each CDR3 protein has one entry. The sample lists about 60,000 distinct CDR3 sequences, roughly 10% seen once, with around an eighth in the top ten. Regarding time point: longitudinal time-point 2. PBMCs stored at -80 C, 2 million in total, were the source of the unsorted libraries. Material for sequencing was PBMCs. The sequence was obtained from a man aged 25 to 40 in good health. J is TRBJ1-1 and V is TRBV18; tentative D call: TRBD1 (6 bases). CDR3 coding DNA: TGTGCCAGCTCATGGACAGCCCAAACTAACATGAGCACTGAAGCTTTCTTT. As protein: CASSWTAQTNMSTEAFF.